What follows are 10 T cell receptor beta chains derived from one specimen sequenced in a study of T cell repertoires in ileal Crohn's disease. Measured with immunoSEQ multiplex PCR; TCRdb has only the in-frame clones, and not every one. This table has 17,000 or so clones, about 90% appearing once. Sequencing was carried out using ileal tissue. Receptors were obtained from an adult with Crohn's disease.

The chain carries TRBV28 and TRBJ1-4, with TRBD1 matching over 9 bases. Germline CDR1 MDHEN, CDR2 SYDVKM. J was trimmed by 10 bases and V by 6 bases; bases with no gene match: 9. The CDR3 length is 14 residues. The CDR3 region has the DNA TGTGCCAGCAGCGTCCCGGGACAGGGCGGAAAACTGTTTTTT. Translation gives CASSVPGQGGKLFF. Full variable domain (rest looked up from reference TRBV28 and TRBJ1-4): DVKVTQSSRYLVKRTGEKVFLECVQDMDHENMFWYRQDPGLGLRLIYFSYDVKMKEKGDIPEGYSVSREKKERFSLILESASTNQTSMYLCASSVPGQGGKLFFGSGTQLSVL.

V gene TRBV14 combines with J gene TRBJ1-2; D may be TRBD1 (5 bases). CDR1 and CDR2 (germline): SGHDN, FVKESK. The CDR3 is 13 residues long. Trimming pared 5 bases from V and 8 bases from J, leaving 15 bases between. The CDR3 reads CASSSVGGIGYTF. The CDR3 DNA follows: TGTGCCAGCAGCTCGGTCGGGGGGATCGGCTACACCTTC.

This rearrangement joins TRBV28 to TRBJ2-3; 9 nucleotides match TRBD1. Germline-derived CDR1 and CDR2 are MDHEN and SYDVKM. Trimming cost V 6 bases and J 0 bases; bases outside gene matches: 4. The CDR3 runs 15 residues. The CDR3 DNA reads TGTGCCAGCAGCACCGGGACAGGGAGCACAGATACGCAGTATTTT. This translates into CASSTGTGSTDTQYF.

The CDR3 DNA reads as TGTGCCAGCAGCGCGGACAGGTTATTGGAGACCCAGTACTTC. Its protein is CASSADRLLETQYF. The chain is built from TRBV5-4 and TRBJ2-5; TRBD1 matches 7 bases. Losses at the gene ends were 4 bases for V and 5 bases for J; bases not matched to a gene: 8. The germline V gene has CDR1 SGHNT and CDR2 YYREEE (reference sequence). The CDR3 runs 14 residues.

This chain connects TRBV15 to TRBJ2-1; TRBD2 agrees at 9 bases. The CDR3 spans 12 residues. The germline CDR1 and CDR2 sequences are LNHNV and YYDKDF (reference sequence). V shed 2 bases and J 10 bases; nucleotides not matched to a gene: 0. Here the CDR3 DNA reads TGTGCCACCAGCAGACTAGCGGGGGAGCAGTTCTTC. This sequence encodes CATSRLAGEQFF. The variable domain in full, with the rest retrieved from reference TRBV15 and TRBJ2-1, is DAMVIQNPRYQVTQFGKPVTLSCSQTLNHNVMYWYQQKSSQAPKLLFHYYDKDFNNEADTPDNFQSRRPNTSFCFLDIRSPGLGDTAMYLCATSRLAGEQFFGPGTRLTVL.

The chain has TRBV10-2 and TRBJ1-5; D remains ambiguous. The length of the CDR3 is 13 residues. Deletions cut 7 bases from V and 1 base from J, with 8 bases between. Germline loops: CDR1 WSHSY, CDR2 SAAADI. CDR3 region: CASKRGSNQPQHF. CDR3 sequence (DNA): TGCGCCAGCAAACGGGGAAGCAATCAGCCCCAGCATTTT.

This sequence joins TRBV18 and TRBJ1-5; D might be TRBD1 (6 bases). V shed 2 bases and J shed 4 bases, with 9 bases lying between them. This CDR3 has 14 residues. Per germline, CDR1 KGHSH and CDR2 LQKENI. The DNA of the CDR3 is TGTGCCAGCTCACCAGGACAGTTAAATCAGCCCCAGCATTTT. Translating it yields CASSPGQLNQPQHF.

V is TRBV6-1 and J is TRBJ2-4, with D possibly being TRBD2 (6 bases). The CDR3 extends over 12 amino acids. Trimming stripped 6 bases from V and 9 bases from J, with 12 bases between. The germline CDR1 and CDR2 sequences are MNHNS and SASEGT. The CDR3 nucleotides read TGTGCCAGCAGGGAGGGGTTTCTCATTCAGTACTTC. Its translation is CASREGFLIQYF.

The rearrangement uses TRBV11-2 and TRBJ2-2; 7 positions match TRBD1. This CDR3 spans 14 amino acids. Germline loops: CDR1 SGHAT, CDR2 FQNNGV. V was pared by 11 bases and J by 5 bases, with 11 bases of the junction left unmatched. CDR3 protein: CADSTGDLTGELFF. In DNA, the CDR3 is TGTGCCGACAGCACAGGGGATTTGACCGGGGAGCTGTTTTTT.

The V gene is TRBV6-5, the J gene TRBJ1-5; TRBD1 is a possible D gene (6 bases). Germline values: CDR1 MNHEY, CDR2 SVGAGI. The CDR3 has 15 amino acids. Trimming stripped 4 bases from V and 4 bases from J, with 14 bases between. CDR3 amino acids: CASSSTGWGNQPQHF. CDR3 DNA sequence: TGTGCCAGCAGTTCAACAGGGTGGGGAAATCAGCCCCAGCATTTT.